Each of the 20 T cell receptor beta chains below was sequenced from the same sample in a study of neoadjuvant nivolumab and ipilimumab in lung cancer. The repertoire was sequenced with immunoSEQ multiplex PCR; TCRdb's copy has only in-frame clones and lacks some. This table holds fewer than 4,500 clones, roughly 81% found once. Sequencing used adjacent normal lung tissue, obtained after neoadjuvant nivolumab, alone or with ipilimumab, at or shortly before surgery. The source is an adult with non-small cell lung cancer.

The chain recombines TRBV6-1 with TRBJ1-5; D is undetermined. Trimming removed 0 bases at V and 0 bases at J, with 6 bases between. The CDR3 extends over 15 amino acids. Germline-derived CDR1 and CDR2 are MNHNS and SASEGT. The CDR3 protein is CASSEARYSNQPQHF. The CDR3 DNA reads TGTGCCAGCAGTGAAGCGAGATATAGCAATCAGCCCCAGCATTTT.

The V call is TRBV18, the J call TRBJ2-6; 7 nucleotides agree with TRBD2. V lost 6 bases, J lost 4 bases, and 12 bases stayed unmatched. The CDR3 totals 17 residues. Germline lookup yields CDR1 KGHSH and CDR2 LQKENI. The CDR3 nucleotides are TGTGCCAGCTCCCGCACCACGGGGGGTTCCGGGGCCAACGTCCTGACTTTC. Its translation: CASSRTTGGSGANVLTF.

The chain recombines TRBV5-1 with TRBJ1-5; no clear D gene. Germline CDR1 reads SGHRS; CDR2 reads YFSETQ. V lost 1 base to trimming and J lost 2 bases, with 10 bases between them. This CDR3 is 15 amino acids long. The CDR3 loop is CASSLSSGGNQPQHF. Here the CDR3 DNA reads TGCGCCAGCAGCTTGTCTTCCGGGGGCAATCAGCCCCAGCATTTT.

The chain recombines TRBV20-1 with TRBJ1-2; D is ambiguous. Germline V gene sequence: CDR1 DFQATT, CDR2 SNEGSKA (reference sequence). This CDR3 comprises 10 residues. Trimming took off 6 bases at V and 2 bases at J, with 4 bases between the two ends. The CDR3 reads CSAWNYGYTF. Written as DNA, the CDR3 is TGCAGTGCGTGGAACTATGGCTACACCTTC.

This clone was recorded a few times. J is TRBJ1-6 and V is TRBV5-6; D is ambiguous. Germline-derived CDR1 and CDR2 are SGHDT and YYEEEE. The CDR3 sequence is 13 residues long. The germline V and J ends were trimmed by 4 bases and 8 bases, with 10 bases remaining between them. CDR3 in DNA: TGTGCCAGCAGCCTGCTTCAGGATTCACCCCTCCACTTT. Residues: CASSLLQDSPLHF.

The rearrangement joins TRBV7-5 to TRBJ2-7; the listed D gene, TRBD1, was not tested against the DNA. TRBV7-5 is a pseudogene locus. This CDR3 has 18 residues. CDR3 DNA: TGTGCCAGAAGCTTTTCTACAGGGACCGACTTCAGACTCTACGAGCAGTACGTC. It is translated as CARSFSTGTDFRLYEQYV.

The chain combines TRBV27 with TRBJ1-5, with D unresolved. Trimming left V 6 bases short and J 0 bases short, with 12 bases between. The CDR3 extends over 15 amino acids. Germline lookup yields CDR1 MNHEY and CDR2 SMNVEV (reference sequence). CDR3 sequence reads: CASRPQINSNQPQHF. The CDR3 coding sequence is TGTGCCAGCAGGCCGCAGATAAATAGCAATCAGCCCCAGCATTTT.

The chain has TRBV4-1 and TRBJ2-3; D is unclear. The CDR3 loop spans 14 amino acids. CDR1 and CDR2 from the germline V gene are MGHRA and YSYEKL. Trimming pared 4 bases from V and 1 base from J, leaving 9 bases between. The CDR3 DNA is TGCGCCAGCAGCCCCCCGAGCCGCACAGATACGCAGTATTTT. It yields the protein CASSPPSRTDTQYF.

The J gene is TRBJ2-1, the V gene TRBV18; perhaps TRBD1 as D (6 bases). This CDR3 is 16 amino acids long. The ends were cut back, 0 bases at V and 4 bases at J, with 13 bases in the middle. The germline CDR1 and CDR2 sequences are KGHSH and LQKENI. DNA for the CDR3: TGTGCCAGCTCACCACCTTCTAGGACAGATTACAATGAGCAGTTCTTC. Its translation is CASSPPSRTDYNEQFF.

V usage is TRBV19 and J usage is TRBJ1-1, with a tentative D call TRBD1 (6 bases). This CDR3 contains 16 residues. Germline-derived CDR1 and CDR2 are LNHDA and SQIVND (reference sequence). V lost 3 bases and J lost 3, with 17 bases in between. The CDR3 DNA sequence: TGTGCCAGTAGTATCTATGGCCAGGGGAGGCACACTGAAGCTTTCTTT. It specifies CASSIYGQGRHTEAFF. Variable domain in full (rest from reference TRBV19 and TRBJ1-1): DGGITQSPKYLFRKEGQNVTLSCEQNLNHDAMYWYRQDPGQGLRLIYYSQIVNDFQKGDIAEGYSVSREKKESFPLTVTSAQKNPTAFYLCASSIYGQGRHTEAFFGQGTRLTVV.

This clone was seen only a few times. The V gene is TRBV7-9, the J gene TRBJ2-1; D perhaps matches TRBD2 (5 bases). V shed 3 bases and J shed 12 bases, with 12 bases lying between them. Per germline, CDR1 SEHNR and CDR2 FQNEAQ (reference sequence). The CDR3 spans 12 residues. CDR3 amino acids: CASSFREGGQFF. CDR3 bases: TGTGCCAGCAGCTTCCGGGAAGGAGGGCAGTTCTTC. The entire variable domain, with the rest obtained from reference TRBV7-9 and TRBJ2-1, is as follows: DTGVSQNPRHKITKRGQNVTFRCDPISEHNRLYWYRQTLGQGPEFLTYFQNEAQLEKSRLLSDRFSAERPKGSFSTLEIQRTEQGDSAMYLCASSFREGGQFFGPGTRLTVL.

V gene TRBV10-3 combines with J gene TRBJ2-7; TRBD2 might be the D (5 bases). CDR3 length: 14 residues. Germline V CDR1 and CDR2: ENHRY, SYGVKD. Trimming pared 3 bases from V and 3 bases from J, leaving 12 bases between. The CDR3 DNA reads as TGTGCCATCAGTGACGGAAGGGAGCGCTACGAGCAGTACTTC. This translates into CAISDGRERYEQYF.

The chain is built from TRBV5-6 and TRBJ2-5; the D is unclear. The CDR3 loop spans 14 amino acids. Trimming left V 0 bases short and J 0 bases short, with 6 bases between. Germline V gene data show CDR1 as SGHDT and CDR2 as YYEEEE. Written as DNA, the CDR3 is TGTGCCAGCAGCTTGGAAGGTTACCAAGAGACCCAGTACTTC. Translating it yields CASSLEGYQETQYF.

The V and J genes are TRBV5-1 and TRBJ2-2; D may match TRBD1 or TRBD2 (5 bases each). The ends were cut back, 0 bases at V and 2 bases at J, with 11 bases in the middle. The CDR3 length is 16 residues. In germline, CDR1 is SGHRS, CDR2 YFSETQ. The CDR3 coding sequence is TGCGCCAGCAGCTTGGCCGGGGCCCGAAACACCGGGGAGCTGTTTTTT. It yields the protein CASSLAGARNTGELFF. The full variable domain, completed using reference TRBV5-1 and TRBJ2-2, is KAGVTQTPRYLIKTRGQQVTLSCSPISGHRSVSWYQQTPGQGLQFLFEYFSETQRNKGNFPGRFSGRQFSNSRSEMNVSTLELGDSALYLCASSLAGARNTGELFFGEGSRLTVL.

This clone was picked up a small number of times. The chain carries TRBV7-2 and TRBJ2-4; D remains unclear. The germline CDR1 and CDR2 sequences are SGHTA and FQGNSA. V lost 5 bases and J 0 bases, leaving 5 bases between the germline ends. The CDR3 runs 13 residues. CDR3 nucleotides: TGTGCCAGCAGCGCCCAAGCCAAAAACATTCAGTACTTC. Amino acids: CASSAQAKNIQYF. Filled out from reference TRBV7-2 and TRBJ2-4, the complete variable domain reads GAGVSQSPSNKVTEKGKDVELRCDPISGHTALYWYRQSLGQGLEFLIYFQGNSAPDKSGLPSDRFSAERTGGSVSTLTIQRTQQEDSAVYLCASSAQAKNIQYFGAGTRLSVL.

This clone was recorded once. The V call is TRBV7-2, the J call TRBJ2-5; D gene unclear. V was clipped by 1 base and J by 1 base, with 13 bases between them. The CDR3 covers 16 residues. Per the germline V gene, CDR1 is SGHTA and CDR2 is FQGNSA. CDR3: CASSLGLGGAQETQYF. The CDR3 nucleotides are TGTGCCAGCAGCTTAGGGCTGGGCGGCGCCCAAGAGACCCAGTACTTC.

V and J are TRBV2 and TRBJ1-5; maybe TRBD1 (5 bases). Germline V gene sequence: CDR1 SNHLY, CDR2 FYNNEI. The ends were cut back, 5 bases at V and 1 base at J, with 15 bases in the middle. This CDR3 is built from 16 residues. CDR3 region: CASSNPSGVSNQPQHF. The CDR3 DNA reads TGTGCCAGCAGTAACCCTTCGGGGGTCAGCAATCAGCCCCAGCATTTT.

The rearrangement joins TRBV14 to TRBJ1-2; 8 bases map to TRBD1. The CDR3 has 14 amino acids. Looked up from germline, CDR1 is SGHDN and CDR2 is FVKESK. J gave up 6 bases and V 5 bases, and 8 bases lay outside the gene matches. DNA of the CDR3: TGTGCCAGCAGCTTCGGACAGGGACGTGATGGCTACACCTTC. This sequence encodes CASSFGQGRDGYTF.

In nucleotides, the CDR3 is TGTGCCAGCAGGGAGGACAGGACTAGTCTTCAGCCCCAGCATTTT. Amino acid sequence: CASREDRTSLQPQHF. J is TRBJ1-5 and V is TRBV6-6; TRBD1 agrees at 7 bases. Germline CDR1 is MNHNY and CDR2 is SVGAGI (reference sequence). J was trimmed by 6 bases and V by 6 bases; bases with no gene match: 11. This CDR3 comprises 15 residues.

The chain joins TRBV18 to TRBJ1-6, with a tentative D call TRBD1 (6 bases). The CDR3 extends over 15 amino acids. Germline assignment: CDR1 KGHSH and CDR2 LQKENI. Trimming removed 3 bases from V and 10 bases from J, with 16 bases in between. The CDR3 reads CASSPGQSGESPLHF. CDR3 DNA sequence: TGTGCCAGCTCACCCGGACAGTCGGGAGAATCACCCCTCCACTTT.